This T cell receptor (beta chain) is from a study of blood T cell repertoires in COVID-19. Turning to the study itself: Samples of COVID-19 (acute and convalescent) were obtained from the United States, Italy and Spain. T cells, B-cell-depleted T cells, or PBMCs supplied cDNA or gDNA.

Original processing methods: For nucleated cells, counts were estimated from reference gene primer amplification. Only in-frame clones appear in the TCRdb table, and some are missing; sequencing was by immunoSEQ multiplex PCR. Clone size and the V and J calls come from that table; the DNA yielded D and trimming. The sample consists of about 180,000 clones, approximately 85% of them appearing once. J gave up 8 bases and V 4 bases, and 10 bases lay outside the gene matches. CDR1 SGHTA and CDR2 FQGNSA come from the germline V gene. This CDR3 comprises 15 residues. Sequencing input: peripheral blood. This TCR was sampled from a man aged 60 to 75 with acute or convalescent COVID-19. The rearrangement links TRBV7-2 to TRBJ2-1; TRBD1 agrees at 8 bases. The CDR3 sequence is CASSSGTGPADEQFF. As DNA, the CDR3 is TGTGCCAGCAGCTCCGGGACAGGTCCCGCGGATGAGCAGTTCTTC.